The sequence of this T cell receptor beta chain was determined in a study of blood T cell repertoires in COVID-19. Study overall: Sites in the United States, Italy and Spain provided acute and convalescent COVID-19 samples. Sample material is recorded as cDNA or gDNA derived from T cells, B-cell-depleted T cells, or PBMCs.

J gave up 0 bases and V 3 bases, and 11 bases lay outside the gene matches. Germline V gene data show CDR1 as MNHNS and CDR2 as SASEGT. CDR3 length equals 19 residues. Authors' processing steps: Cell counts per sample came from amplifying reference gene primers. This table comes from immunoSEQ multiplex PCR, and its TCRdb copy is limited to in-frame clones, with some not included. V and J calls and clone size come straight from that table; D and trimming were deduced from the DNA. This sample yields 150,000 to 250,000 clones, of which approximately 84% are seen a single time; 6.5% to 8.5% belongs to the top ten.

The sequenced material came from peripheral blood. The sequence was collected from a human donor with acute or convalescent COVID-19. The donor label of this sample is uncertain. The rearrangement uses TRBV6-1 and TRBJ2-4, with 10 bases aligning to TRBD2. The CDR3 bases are TGTGCCAGCAGTGACCCAGCGGGAGGGTCTGAACTAGCCAAAAACATTCAGTACTTC. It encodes CASSDPAGGSELAKNIQYF.